One sample yielded the 26 T cell receptor beta chains listed below, sequenced in a study of siplizumab effects on memory and regulatory T cells. Sequencing used immunoSEQ multiplex PCR; TCRdb keeps in-frame clones, though not all of them. The sample includes 60,000 to 80,000 clones, roughly 85% of them seen just once. Material for sequencing was memory CD4+ T cells sorted from blood. The receptor set was obtained from a human donor in good health.

The chain recombines TRBV6-5 with TRBJ1-4, with TRBD1 matching 8 bases. J was trimmed by 7 bases and V by 4 bases; bases with no gene match: 8. This CDR3 is 15 amino acids long. Germline V CDR1 and CDR2: MNHEY, SVGAGI. The DNA for the CDR3 is TGTGCCAGCAGTTTCGGACAGGGAACTGTTGAAAAACTGTTTTTT. It translates to CASSFGQGTVEKLFF.

The genes are TRBV6-6 and TRBJ1-1; the match to TRBD1 covers 9 bases. Losses at the gene ends were 6 bases for V and 8 bases for J; bases not matched to a gene: 7. The CDR3 is 13 residues long. Germline CDR1 MNHNY, CDR2 SVGAGI (reference sequence). CDR3 nucleotides: TGTGCCAGCAGATGGGACAGGGATGAAGAAGCTTTCTTT. This sequence encodes CASRWDRDEEAFF.

The rearrangement links TRBV7-3 to TRBJ2-1, with 8 positions matching TRBD1. This CDR3 comprises 14 residues. Per germline, CDR1 SGHTA and CDR2 FQGTGA. The ends lost 5 bases at V and 8 bases at J; junction bases unmatched: 8. The DNA for the CDR3 is TGTGCCAGCAGCGGGGGCGGACAGGGTGATGAGCAGTTCTTC. Protein: CASSGGGQGDEQFF.

This clone appeared once. This rearrangement joins TRBV4-2 to TRBJ1-1, with 9 bases fitting TRBD1. With 0 bases clipped from V and 1 base from J, the junction kept 12 bases outside the gene matches. This CDR3 is 19 amino acids long. Germline V gives CDR1 LGHNA, CDR2 YNFKEQ. The CDR3 spells CASSQEERGTGWENTEAFF. The CDR3 DNA reads TGTGCCAGCAGCCAAGAAGAAAGGGGGACAGGGTGGGAGAACACTGAAGCTTTCTTT.

This clone was seen just once. This sequence joins TRBV5-1 and TRBJ1-2; D might be TRBD1 (5 bases). The V and J ends lost 1 base and 4 bases respectively, with 14 bases between them. CDR3 length: 15 residues. Germline CDR1 is SGHRS and CDR2 is YFSETQ. As DNA, the CDR3 is TGCGCCAGCAGCTTGCCCGGGGCAGGGTCCTATGGCTACACCTTC. Its translation: CASSLPGAGSYGYTF.

The chain is built from TRBV6-5 and TRBJ2-7, with 9 bases identical to TRBD1. Germline trimming cut 8 bases from V and 2 bases from J; bases unmatched to any gene: 7. Germline V CDR1 and CDR2: MNHEY, SVGAGI. This CDR3 has 14 residues. In nucleotides, the CDR3 is TGTGCCAGCGCCCCAGGACAGGGGCCCTACGAGCAGTACTTC. Amino acids: CASAPGQGPYEQYF.

This chain links TRBV5-6 with TRBJ1-1; 7 nucleotides agree with TRBD1. The CDR3 has 15 amino acids. Trimming cost V 3 bases and J 1 base; bases outside gene matches: 6. CDR1 and CDR2 from the germline V gene are SGHDT and YYEEEE. CDR3 sequence reads: CASSSTGASNTEAFF. In DNA form, the CDR3 reads TGTGCCAGCAGCTCCACAGGGGCTTCGAACACTGAAGCTTTCTTT.

The CDR3 nucleotides read TGTGCCAGCAGCTTAGGCTTTCCGGGAGGAACGGGCTACACCTTC. Its protein is CASSLGFPGGTGYTF. The chain carries TRBV5-6 and TRBJ1-2; D not certain. Trimming took off 2 bases at V and 8 bases at J, with 19 bases between the two ends. The CDR3 consists of 15 residues. The germline CDR1 and CDR2 sequences are SGHDT and YYEEEE.

The chain recombines TRBV6-5 with TRBJ1-4, with D possibly being TRBD1 (5 bases). V lost 8 bases to trimming and J lost 8 bases, with 12 bases between them. Germline loops: CDR1 MNHEY, CDR2 SVGAGI. This CDR3 has 12 amino acids. DNA of the CDR3: TGTGCCAGCCGGGACCGTGGGGAAAAACTGTTTTTT. Encoded protein: CASRDRGEKLFF.

The CDR3 coding sequence is TGTGCCAGCAGCGTATTAGCGGGGGGGCAGTACAATGAGCAGTTCTTC. Its translation: CASSVLAGGQYNEQFF. V is TRBV7-2 and J is TRBJ2-1, with TRBD2 matching 11 bases. The trim removed 5 bases at V and 4 bases at J, leaving 7 bases unmatched. Germline CDR1 and CDR2: SGHTA and FQGNSA. This CDR3 contains 16 residues.

J is TRBJ2-5 and V is TRBV5-6, with D unresolved. The germline gives CDR1 SGHDT, CDR2 YYEEEE. V lost 6 bases and J lost 5, with 17 bases in between. The CDR3 runs to 14 residues. The chain's CDR3 is CASTITPDWETQYF. Written as DNA, the CDR3 is TGTGCCAGCACCATAACCCCCGACTGGGAGACCCAGTACTTC.

The rearrangement joins TRBV11-3 to TRBJ2-1, with a weak D call TRBD2 (7 bases). Per germline, CDR1 SGHNT and CDR2 YENEEA. CDR3 size: 13 residues. V was trimmed by 5 bases and J by 10 bases, leaving 15 bases between them. CDR3 coding DNA: TGTGCCAGCAGCCCTTCCGGCGGGGGCGAGCAGTTCTTC. It translates to CASSPSGGGEQFF. The whole variable domain, filled in from reference TRBV11-3 and TRBJ2-1, reads EAGVVQSPRYKIIEKKQPVAFWCNPISGHNTLYWYLQNLGQGPELLIRYENEEAVDDSQLPKDRFSAERLKGVDSTLKIQPAELGDSAVYLCASSPSGGGEQFFGPGTRLTVL.

This sequence joins TRBV7-9 and TRBJ1-2, with a tentative D call TRBD1 (5 bases). There are 16 residues in the CDR3. Per germline, CDR1 SEHNR and CDR2 FQNEAQ (reference sequence). V was shortened by 1 base and J by 0 bases, with 12 bases between the two germline ends. CDR3 region: CASSLGGDRANYGYTF. The CDR3 coding sequence is TGTGCCAGCAGCTTAGGGGGGGATCGTGCTAACTATGGCTACACCTTC. Full variable domain (remainder filled in from reference TRBV7-9 and TRBJ1-2): DTGVSQNPRHKITKRGQNVTFRCDPISEHNRLYWYRQTLGQGPEFLTYFQNEAQLEKSRLLSDRFSAERPKGSFSTLEIQRTEQGDSAMYLCASSLGGDRANYGYTFGSGTRLTVV.

The V gene is TRBV12-2, the J gene TRBJ2-7; TRBD2 is the table's D call, not checked against the DNA. TRBV12-2 is labeled a pseudogene. The CDR3 has 17 residues. The CDR3 here is CASRLVAGTKIPYEQYF. CDR3 nucleotide sequence: TGTGCAAGTCGCTTAGTGGCGGGAACAAAAATCCCCTACGAGCAGTACTTC.

This chain connects TRBV6-5 to TRBJ2-7; 11 bases are a match to TRBD1. The CDR3 spans 14 residues. The ends lost 7 bases at V and 3 bases at J; junction bases unmatched: 5. CDR1 and CDR2 (germline): MNHEY, SVGAGI. The CDR3, as DNA: TGTGCCAGCATTCTCGGGACAGGGGGCTACGAGCAGTACTTC. Protein product: CASILGTGGYEQYF.

V is TRBV4-2 and J is TRBJ1-2; no clear D gene. This CDR3 has 16 amino acids. Germline loops: CDR1 LGHNA, CDR2 YNFKEQ. V lost 0 bases to trimming and J lost 6 bases, with 17 bases between them. CDR3 coding DNA: TGTGCCAGCAGCCAAGAAGGTTTGTCTGGCCCAGATGGCTACACCTTC. It is translated as CASSQEGLSGPDGYTF.

The chain carries TRBV7-3 and TRBJ1-1, with a possible D match to TRBD1 (6 bases). Between the trimmed V and J ends, which lost 3 bases and 10 bases, there was a span of 24 bases. Germline CDR1 and CDR2: SGHTA and FQGTGA. CDR3 length: 16 residues. The CDR3 loop reads CASSLVHRTAIQGAFF. CDR3 nucleotide sequence: TGTGCCAGCAGCTTGGTGCATAGGACAGCTATTCAGGGAGCTTTCTTT.

This chain links TRBV18 with TRBJ2-1; TRBD2 aligns across 8 bases. V lost 4 bases and J lost 5; bases outside the gene matches: 7. The CDR3 runs to 15 residues. Per germline, CDR1 KGHSH and CDR2 LQKENI. Here the CDR3 DNA reads TGTGCCAGCTCACACGAGCCAGCGGGAGACAATGAGCAGTTCTTC. Protein product: CASSHEPAGDNEQFF.

A few counts support this clone. This sequence joins TRBV27 and TRBJ2-3, with 13 nucleotides matching TRBD2. With 5 bases clipped from V and 1 base from J, the junction kept 3 bases outside the gene matches. The CDR3 is made up of 16 amino acids. The germline CDR1 and CDR2 sequences are MNHEY and SMNVEV (reference sequence). CDR3 nucleotide sequence: TGTGCCAGCAGTCCCGGGACTAGCGGGGGCACAGATACGCAGTATTTT. Encoded protein: CASSPGTSGGTDTQYF.

The chain has TRBV6-5 and TRBJ1-4; possible D gene TRBD1, 5 bases. V was shortened by 0 bases and J by 7 bases, with 12 bases between the two germline ends. Germline-derived CDR1 and CDR2 are MNHEY and SVGAGI. CDR3 length: 15 residues. Here the CDR3 reads CASSYSEGMGEKLFF. In DNA, the CDR3 is TGTGCCAGCAGTTACTCGGAGGGGATGGGTGAAAAACTGTTTTTT.

This chain connects TRBV5-5 to TRBJ1-1; weak D call: TRBD1 (6 bases). Trimming stripped 4 bases from V and 2 bases from J, with 15 bases between. Germline V gene data show CDR1 as SGHKS and CDR2 as YYEKEE (reference sequence). The CDR3 covers 15 residues. CDR3 nucleotides: TGTGCCAGCAGCCCTGCCGGGACAAAAAACACTGAAGCTTTCTTT. This sequence encodes CASSPAGTKNTEAFF.

This chain joins TRBV4-1 and TRBJ1-3; D gene uncertain. V was cut by 2 bases and J by 4 bases, with 9 bases left in between. Germline V CDR1 and CDR2: MGHRA, YSYEKL. The CDR3 consists of 14 residues. The CDR3 sequence is CASSQPTSGNTIYF. DNA for the CDR3: TGCGCCAGCAGCCAACCGACGAGCGGAAACACCATATATTTT.

The gene calls are TRBV2 and TRBJ2-1; TRBD1 matches at 7 bases. CDR1 is SNHLY, CDR2 FYNNEI, per germline. This CDR3 spans 14 amino acids. V shed 9 bases, J shed 2 bases, and the junction held 7 bases outside the gene matches. The CDR3 sequence is CARNKGAAYNEQFF. The CDR3 DNA is TGTGCCAGGAACAAGGGGGCTGCCTACAATGAGCAGTTCTTC.

As regards this clone: One junction end disagrees with the germline gene, perhaps due to a read error. The J gene is TRBJ2-3, the V gene TRBV7-9; tentative D call: TRBD1 (5 bases). CDR1 and CDR2 (germline): SEHNR, FQNEAQ (reference sequence). The CDR3 is 14 amino acids. The CDR3, as DNA: TGTGCCAGCAGCTCAAGACAGAGCAAAGATACGCAGTATTTT. This gives the protein CASSSRQSKDTQYF.

The V and J genes are TRBV18 and TRBJ1-1; tentative D call: TRBD1 (5 bases). Germline V CDR1 and CDR2: KGHSH, LQKENI. Deletions cut 1 base from V and 0 bases from J, with 6 bases between. This CDR3 contains 14 residues. In nucleotides, the CDR3 is TGTGCCAGCTCACCACAGGGGATGAACACTGAAGCTTTCTTT. Protein sequence: CASSPQGMNTEAFF.

The gene calls are TRBV7-6 and TRBJ2-2; D not resolved. CDR3 size: 12 residues. Germline assignment: CDR1 SGHVS and CDR2 FNYEAQ. The V end lost 5 bases, the J end lost 3 bases, and 4 bases lay between the germline ends. The CDR3 protein is CASSTYTGELFF. In DNA form, the CDR3 reads TGTGCCAGCAGCACCTACACCGGGGAGCTGTTTTTT.